This TCR beta chain was identified during a study of blood T cell repertoires in COVID-19. Participants were aged about 18 to 100 years, lived in around 22 US areas, and enrolled virtually. Researchers sorted participants into cohorts using their self-reported clinical history. The CDR3 contains 20 residues. V lost 4 bases and J 1 base, leaving 29 bases between the germline ends. Germline loops: CDR1 SGHTS, CDR2 YDEGEE. Original data processing: How many nucleated cells were present was estimated from reference gene primer amplification. The repertoire was sequenced with immunoSEQ multiplex PCR; TCRdb's copy has only in-frame clones and lacks some. V and J calls plus clone size are reproduced from that table; the DNA served to infer D and trimming. In the table there are tens of thousands of clones, 86% of which are singletons.

Sequenced material: PBMCs or T cells enriched from blood (not recorded which). This sequence originates from a woman aged 50 to 65 who had recovered from COVID-19. The rearrangement links TRBV5-8 to TRBJ1-1, with D possibly TRBD1 on 5 matching bases. CDR3 loop: CASSRRTFRPGARPNTEAFF. The CDR3 DNA follows: TGTGCCAGCAGCCGAAGGACATTTCGACCTGGGGCTCGCCCGAACACTGAAGCTTTCTTT.